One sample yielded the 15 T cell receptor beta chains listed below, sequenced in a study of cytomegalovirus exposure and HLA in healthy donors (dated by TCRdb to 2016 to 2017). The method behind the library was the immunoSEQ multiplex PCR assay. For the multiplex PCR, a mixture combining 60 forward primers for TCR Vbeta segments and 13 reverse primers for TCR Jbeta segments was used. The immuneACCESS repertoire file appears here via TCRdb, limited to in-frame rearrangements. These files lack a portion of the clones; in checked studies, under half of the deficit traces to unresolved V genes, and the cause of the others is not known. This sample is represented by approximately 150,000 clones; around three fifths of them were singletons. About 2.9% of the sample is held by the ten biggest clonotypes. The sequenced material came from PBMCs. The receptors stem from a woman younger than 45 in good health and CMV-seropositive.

Written as DNA, the CDR3 is TGTGCCATCAGGCAACAGGGGGCGGCCCAAGAGACCCAGTACTTC. Encoded protein: CAIRQQGAAQETQYF. The chain is built from TRBV10-3 and TRBJ2-5; TRBD1 aligns across 9 bases. The CDR3 length is 15 residues. Germline CDR1 is ENHRY and CDR2 is SYGVKD. V was pared by 6 bases and J by 1 base, with 6 bases of the junction left unmatched.

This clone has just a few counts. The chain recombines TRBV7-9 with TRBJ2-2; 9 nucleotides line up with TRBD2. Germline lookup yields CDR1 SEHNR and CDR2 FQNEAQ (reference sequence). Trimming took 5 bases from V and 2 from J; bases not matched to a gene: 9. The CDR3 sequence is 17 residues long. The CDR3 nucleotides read TGTGCCAGCAGCCCTCCGGGACTAGCACGAAACACCGGGGAGCTGTTTTTT. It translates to CASSPPGLARNTGELFF.

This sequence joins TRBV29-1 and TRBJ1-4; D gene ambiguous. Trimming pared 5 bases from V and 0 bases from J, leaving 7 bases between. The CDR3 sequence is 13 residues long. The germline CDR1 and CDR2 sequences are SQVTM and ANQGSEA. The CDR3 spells CSVLGATNEKLFF. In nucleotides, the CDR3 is TGCAGCGTTTTGGGAGCAACTAATGAAAAACTGTTTTTT.

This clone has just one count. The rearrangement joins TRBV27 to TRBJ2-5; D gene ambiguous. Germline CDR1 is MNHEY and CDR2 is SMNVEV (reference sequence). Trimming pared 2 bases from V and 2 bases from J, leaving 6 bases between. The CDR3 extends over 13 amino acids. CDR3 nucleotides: TGTGCCAGCAGTTTAGTCAGTCAAGAGACCCAGTACTTC. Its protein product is CASSLVSQETQYF.

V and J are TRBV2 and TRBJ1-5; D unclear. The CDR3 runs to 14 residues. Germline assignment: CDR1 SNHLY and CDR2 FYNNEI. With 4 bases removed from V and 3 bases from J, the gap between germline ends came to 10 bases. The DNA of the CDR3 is TGTGCCAGCAGTGGATCTACAGCCAATCAGCCCCAGCATTTT. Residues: CASSGSTANQPQHF.

The CDR3 is CASSSQGLNSPLHF. For the CDR3, the DNA is TGTGCCAGCAGCTCACAGGGCCTTAATTCACCCCTCCACTTT. The chain combines TRBV13 with TRBJ1-6; possible D gene TRBD1, 6 bases. The CDR3 consists of 14 residues. V lost 4 bases and J 6 bases, leaving 10 bases between the germline ends. Per germline, CDR1 PRHDT and CDR2 FYEKMQ (reference sequence).

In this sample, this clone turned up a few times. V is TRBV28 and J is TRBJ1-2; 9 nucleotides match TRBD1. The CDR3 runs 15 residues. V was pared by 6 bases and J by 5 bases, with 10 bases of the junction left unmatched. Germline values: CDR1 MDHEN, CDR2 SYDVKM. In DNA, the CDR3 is TGTGCCAGCAGCCCCAGGGACAGGGAGGCATATGGCTACACCTTC. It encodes CASSPRDREAYGYTF.

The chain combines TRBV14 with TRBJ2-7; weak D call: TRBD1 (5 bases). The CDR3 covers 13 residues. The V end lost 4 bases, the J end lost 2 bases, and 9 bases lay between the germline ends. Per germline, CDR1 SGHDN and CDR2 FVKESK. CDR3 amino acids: CASSRGPTYEQYF. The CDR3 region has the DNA TGTGCCAGCAGCCGGGGCCCTACCTACGAGCAGTACTTC.

CDR3 nucleotide sequence: TGTGCCACCAGCAGGTCCGGCGGGACAGCGCTCCCGGATACGCAGTATTTT. It translates to CATSRSGGTALPDTQYF. This chain joins TRBV15 and TRBJ2-3; D is possibly TRBD1 (7 bases). The germline V and J ends were trimmed by 3 bases and 6 bases, with 22 bases remaining between them. The CDR3 is 17 residues long. Germline V gives CDR1 LNHNV, CDR2 YYDKDF (reference sequence).

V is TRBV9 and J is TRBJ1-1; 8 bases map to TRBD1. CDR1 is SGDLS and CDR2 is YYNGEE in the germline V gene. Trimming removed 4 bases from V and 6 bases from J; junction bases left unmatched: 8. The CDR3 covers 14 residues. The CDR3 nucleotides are TGTGCCAGCAGCACGTCCGGGACAGGTTCTGAAGCTTTCTTT. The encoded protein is CASSTSGTGSEAFF.

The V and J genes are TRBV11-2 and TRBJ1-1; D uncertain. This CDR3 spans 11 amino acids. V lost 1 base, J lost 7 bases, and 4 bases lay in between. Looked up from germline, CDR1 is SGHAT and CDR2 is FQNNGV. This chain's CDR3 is CASSLAREAFF. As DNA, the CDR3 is TGTGCCAGCAGCTTAGCGCGTGAAGCTTTCTTT.

The CDR3 loop is CASSESGAGTGGRGYTF. Here the CDR3 DNA reads TGCGCCAGCAGTGAGTCCGGGGCCGGGACAGGGGGCAGGGGCTACACCTTC. The chain employs TRBV10-2 and TRBJ1-2, with TRBD1 identical over 12 bases. CDR1 is WSHSY and CDR2 is SAAADI in the germline V gene. The ends lost 0 bases at V and 8 bases at J; junction bases unmatched: 10. There are 17 residues in the CDR3.

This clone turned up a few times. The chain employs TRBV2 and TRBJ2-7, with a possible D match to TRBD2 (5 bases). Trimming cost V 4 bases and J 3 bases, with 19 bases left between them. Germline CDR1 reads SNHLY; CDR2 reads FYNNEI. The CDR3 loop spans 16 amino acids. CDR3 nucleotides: TGTGCCAGCAGTGGCCGGTCGCTATCGGGGTACTACGAGCAGTACTTC. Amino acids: CASSGRSLSGYYEQYF. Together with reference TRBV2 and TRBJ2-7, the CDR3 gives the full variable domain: EPEVTQTPSHQVTQMGQEVILRCVPISNHLYFYWYRQILGQKVEFLVSFYNNEISEKSEIFDDQFSVERPDGSNFTLKIRSTKLEDSAMYFCASSGRSLSGYYEQYFGPGTRLTVT.

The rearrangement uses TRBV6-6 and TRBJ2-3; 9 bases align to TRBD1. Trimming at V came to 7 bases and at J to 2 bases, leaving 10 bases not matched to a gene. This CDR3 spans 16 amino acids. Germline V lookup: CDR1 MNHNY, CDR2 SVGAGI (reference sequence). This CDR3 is CASITGGPLNTDTQYF. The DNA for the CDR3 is TGTGCCAGCATTACAGGGGGCCCACTAAACACAGATACGCAGTATTTT.

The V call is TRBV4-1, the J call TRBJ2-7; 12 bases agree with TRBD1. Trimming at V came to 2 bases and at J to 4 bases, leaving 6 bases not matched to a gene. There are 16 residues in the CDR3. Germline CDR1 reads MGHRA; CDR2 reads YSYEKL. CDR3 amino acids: CASSQRGQGARYEQYF. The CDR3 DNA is TGCGCCAGCAGCCAACGGGGACAGGGGGCTCGGTACGAGCAGTACTTC.